This T cell receptor beta chain is drawn from a study of cytomegalovirus exposure and HLA in healthy donors. Findings of the study overall: Only CMV serostatus was available as immune exposure information. Per published reports, the classifier diagnosed cytomegalovirus status with high specificity and sensitivity.

It was with 60 Vbeta and 13 Jbeta primers that the PCR ran. Profiling relied on immunoSEQ multiplex PCR, and the TCRdb table lists in-frame clones only, not all of them. The sample contains around 98,000 clones, under 80% of which appear only once. The germline gives CDR1 SGHDT, CDR2 YYEEEE. The V end lost 4 bases, the J end lost 4 bases, and 17 bases lay between the germline ends. The CDR3 contains 15 residues. As concerns this clone: The antigen remains undetermined.

The clonotype comes from a human donor in good health. The gene calls are TRBV5-6 and TRBJ1-2; no reliable D call. The sequencing sample was made of PBMCs. CDR3 amino acids: CASSLRKARGYGYTF. CDR3 nucleotide sequence: TGTGCCAGCAGCCTACGGAAGGCTCGGGGCTATGGCTACACCTTC.